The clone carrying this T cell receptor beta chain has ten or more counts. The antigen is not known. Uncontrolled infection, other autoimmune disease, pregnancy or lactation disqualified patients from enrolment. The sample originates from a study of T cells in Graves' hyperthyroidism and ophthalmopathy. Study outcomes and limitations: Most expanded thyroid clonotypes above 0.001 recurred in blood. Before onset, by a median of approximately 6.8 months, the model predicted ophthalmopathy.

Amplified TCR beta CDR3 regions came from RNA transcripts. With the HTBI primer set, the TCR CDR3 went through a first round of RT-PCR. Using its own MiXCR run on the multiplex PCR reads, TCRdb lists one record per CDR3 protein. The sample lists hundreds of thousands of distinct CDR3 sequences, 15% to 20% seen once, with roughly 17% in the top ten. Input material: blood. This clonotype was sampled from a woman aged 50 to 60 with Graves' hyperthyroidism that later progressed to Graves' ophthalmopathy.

CDR3 sequence reads: CASSPGTGLYEQYF. CDR3 bases: TGTGCCAGCAGCCCGGGGACAGGTCTCTACGAGCAGTACTTC. The rearrangement links TRBV9 to TRBJ2-7, with 8 bases fitting TRBD1. Germline lookup yields CDR1 SGDLS and CDR2 YYNGEE. This CDR3 contains 14 residues. V lost 4 bases and J lost 3; bases outside the gene matches: 6.